This is a list of T cell receptor beta chains from one sample in a study of T cell repertoires in cytomegalovirus infection. One entry per CDR3 protein results from TCRdb running MiXCR on the reads. Altogether approximately 910,000 distinct CDR3 sequences are present, less than 35% being singletons, with the ten largest covering about 14%. Their antigens remain unidentified. This sample comprised cultured CD8+ T cells from PBMCs, obtained from culture after CMV antigen stimulation. Receptors were obtained from a human donor in good health (CMV status not recorded). Some clones in this sample may be carry-over from other donors' samples. Each CDR3 is given with its conserved first and last residue. D genes are given only for firm matches. Clone size is shown for a subset of rows, as once, few, many or a class of expanded clone.

d_call: .
v_call: TRBV4-1
j_call: TRBJ1-4
clone_size: .
cdr3_nt: TGCGCCAGCAGCCAGGACCTGTCGGTGAATGAAAAACTGTTTTTT
cdr3_aa: CASSQDLSVNEKLFF

d_call: .
v_call: TRBV5-4
j_call: TRBJ1-2
clone_size: .
cdr3_nt: TGTGCCAGCAGCACAGGGTCCGGCTACACCTTC
cdr3_aa: CASSTGSGYTF

d_call: TRBD1
v_call: TRBV20-1
j_call: TRBJ1-3
clone_size: few
cdr3_nt: TGCAGTGCTTCCCCGGGACAGGGGGAAACTGGAAACACCATATATTTT
cdr3_aa: CSASPGQGETGNTIYF

d_call: TRBD1
v_call: TRBV2
j_call: TRBJ2-3
clone_size: .
cdr3_nt: TGTGCCAGCACCGACAGGGGGCGAAGAGATACGCAGTATTTT
cdr3_aa: CASTDRGRRDTQYF

d_call: .
v_call: TRBV9
j_call: TRBJ2-6
clone_size: .
cdr3_nt: TGTGCCAGCAGCTTCCGGGACGAGGGCTCTGGGGCCAACGTCCTGACTTTC
cdr3_aa: CASSFRDEGSGANVLTF

d_call: TRBD1
v_call: TRBV12-3/TRBV12-4
j_call: TRBJ2-2
clone_size: few
cdr3_nt: TGTGCCACCTACAGGGGTGCCACCGGGGAGCTGTTTTTT
cdr3_aa: CATYRGATGELFF

d_call: .
v_call: TRBV12-3/TRBV12-4
j_call: TRBJ2-3
clone_size: .
cdr3_nt: TGTGCCAGCAGTTTAGCGGACCAGCCAGATACGCAGTATTTT
cdr3_aa: CASSLADQPDTQYF

d_call: TRBD1
v_call: TRBV6-2/TRBV6-3
j_call: TRBJ1-2
clone_size: .
cdr3_nt: TGTGCCAGCAATCCCCTGACAGGGGGCCTCCGCTTAACCACTAACTATGGCTACACCTTC
cdr3_aa: CASNPLTGGLRLTTNYGYTF

d_call: TRBD1
v_call: TRBV4-1
j_call: TRBJ1-1
clone_size: .
cdr3_nt: TGCGCCAGCAGCCAAACTACAGGGGTCACTGAAGCTTTCTTT
cdr3_aa: CASSQTTGVTEAFF

d_call: .
v_call: TRBV7-3
j_call: TRBJ2-1
clone_size: many
cdr3_nt: TGTGCCAGCAGTTGGGGGGTTAGCCCGTACAATGAGCAGTTCTTC
cdr3_aa: CASSWGVSPYNEQFF

d_call: TRBD1
v_call: TRBV12-3/TRBV12-4
j_call: TRBJ1-2
clone_size: .
cdr3_nt: TGTGCCAGCAGTTTAGGGGACAGGGTCGTAGGCTACACCTTC
cdr3_aa: CASSLGDRVVGYTF

d_call: .
v_call: TRBV10-1
j_call: TRBJ1-6
clone_size: .
cdr3_nt: TGCGCCAGCAGTGAGTTTAGGGGTAATTCACCCCTCCACTTT
cdr3_aa: CASSEFRGNSPLHF

d_call: .
v_call: TRBV27
j_call: TRBJ1-6
clone_size: few
cdr3_nt: TGTGCCAGCAGTTTAATGCCGGGTAGGTCACCCCTCCACTTT
cdr3_aa: CASSLMPGRSPLHF

d_call: TRBD2
v_call: TRBV7-2
j_call: TRBJ2-1
clone_size: .
cdr3_nt: TGTGCCAGCAGCGTGGGACTAGTTAGCAATGAGCAGTTCTTC
cdr3_aa: CASSVGLVSNEQFF

d_call: .
v_call: TRBV7-2
j_call: TRBJ2-3
clone_size: many
cdr3_nt: TGTGCCAGCAGCTTAGAAGTCGAAGATACGCAGTATTTT
cdr3_aa: CASSLEVEDTQYF

d_call: .
v_call: TRBV7-9
j_call: TRBJ2-5
clone_size: .
cdr3_nt: TGTGCCAGCAGGGAACAGGTGATCGGCCAAGAGACCCAGTACTTC
cdr3_aa: CASREQVIGQETQYF

d_call: .
v_call: TRBV6-2/TRBV6-3
j_call: TRBJ1-1
clone_size: once
cdr3_nt: TGTGCCAGCAGCCAAAACAGGGTGGGCACTGAAGCTTTCTTT
cdr3_aa: CASSQNRVGTEAFF

d_call: .
v_call: TRBV2
j_call: TRBJ2-3
clone_size: .
cdr3_nt: TGTGCCAGCAGCTACAGGGAACCCCGTGCAGATACGCAGTATTTT
cdr3_aa: CASSYREPRADTQYF

d_call: TRBD1
v_call: TRBV7-6
j_call: TRBJ2-7
clone_size: many
cdr3_nt: TGTGCCAGCAGCCAGAGAGCCGGGACAGCGTACTCCTACGAGCAGTACTTC
cdr3_aa: CASSQRAGTAYSYEQYF

d_call: .
v_call: TRBV4-3
j_call: TRBJ1-1
clone_size: few
cdr3_nt: TGCGCCAGCAGCCAATCCACAGGGAACGCTGAAGCTTTCTTT
cdr3_aa: CASSQSTGNAEAFF

d_call: TRBD1
v_call: TRBV4-3
j_call: TRBJ1-1
clone_size: many
cdr3_nt: TGCGCCAGCAGCCAAGATCCACAGGGGAAAGGATGGGTTGGGTCGAACACTGAAGCTTTCTTT
cdr3_aa: CASSQDPQGKGWVGSNTEAFF

d_call: .
v_call: TRBV7-9
j_call: TRBJ1-1
clone_size: many
cdr3_nt: TGTGCCAGCAGCTTATTTGGGGAATCGGACACTGAAGCTTTCTTT
cdr3_aa: CASSLFGESDTEAFF

d_call: .
v_call: TRBV20-1
j_call: TRBJ2-3
clone_size: .
cdr3_nt: TGCAGTGCTTGGTCCGACGATCAGTATTTT
cdr3_aa: CSAWSDDQYF

d_call: .
v_call: TRBV27
j_call: TRBJ2-1
clone_size: few
cdr3_nt: TGTGCCAGCAGCTGGTCTGGCAATGAGCAGTTCTTC
cdr3_aa: CASSWSGNEQFF

d_call: .
v_call: TRBV7-2
j_call: TRBJ2-1
clone_size: few
cdr3_nt: TGTGCCAGCAGCTTAGTTATTCGACCAGACAAGACCTACAATGAGCAGTTCTTC
cdr3_aa: CASSLVIRPDKTYNEQFF

d_call: .
v_call: TRBV7-3
j_call: TRBJ1-1
clone_size: .
cdr3_nt: TGTGCCAGCAGCTTATGGGTGTCGGAGGGGGACTCTGAAGCTTTCTTT
cdr3_aa: CASSLWVSEGDSEAFF

d_call: .
v_call: TRBV7-8
j_call: TRBJ1-6
clone_size: many
cdr3_nt: TGTGCCAGCAGCGCCCGGACCTACCTAAATTCACCCCTCCACTTT
cdr3_aa: CASSARTYLNSPLHF

d_call: .
v_call: TRBV7-9
j_call: TRBJ2-3
clone_size: few
cdr3_nt: TGTGCCAGCAGCCCTCCCGGGATAGATACGCAGTATTTT
cdr3_aa: CASSPPGIDTQYF

d_call: TRBD1
v_call: TRBV4-1
j_call: TRBJ2-1
clone_size: few
cdr3_nt: TGCGCCAGCAGCCACCGGGACAGCCAGTGGGATGAGCAGTTCTTC
cdr3_aa: CASSHRDSQWDEQFF

d_call: .
v_call: TRBV12-5
j_call: TRBJ2-7
clone_size: few
cdr3_nt: TGTGCTAGTGGACTCGCAGGGGACGAGCAGTACTTC
cdr3_aa: CASGLAGDEQYF